The next 2 T cell receptor beta chains were all read from a single sample in a study of T-cell memory formation after mild COVID-19. TCRdb re-called the 5' RACE reads through MiXCR, storing one row per CDR3 protein. The profile shows roughly 560,000 distinct CDR3 sequences, roughly 22% of them singletons. The sequenced material came from PBMCs or a T cell subset sorted from them (not recorded which). The receptor source for this set is an adult woman who had mild COVID-19 (a few samples of this study predate the infection). Cell type and time point are not known.

This sequence joins TRBV19 and TRBJ2-7, with unresolved D. Germline V gives CDR1 LNHDA, CDR2 SQIVND (reference sequence). With 1 base removed from V and 1 base from J, the gap between germline ends came to 5 bases. This CDR3 contains 13 residues. CDR3 in amino acids: CASSIAPSYEQYF. The CDR3 DNA sequence: TGTGCCAGTAGTATAGCTCCGTCCTACGAGCAGTACTTC. The full variable domain, completed using reference TRBV19 and TRBJ2-7, is DGGITQSPKYLFRKEGQNVTLSCEQNLNHDAMYWYRQDPGQGLRLIYYSQIVNDFQKGDIAEGYSVSREKKESFPLTVTSAQKNPTAFYLCASSIAPSYEQYFGPGTRLTVT.

This clonotype was seen a few times. The genes are TRBV7-9 and TRBJ1-5; 7 bases are a match to TRBD1. The trim removed 1 base at V and 5 bases at J, leaving 8 bases unmatched. The CDR3 has 16 amino acids. Per the germline V gene, CDR1 is SEHNR and CDR2 is FQNEAQ (reference sequence). CDR3 coding DNA: TGTGCCAGCAGCTTAGGGGGAGCAGGGGGAGATCAGCCCCAGCATTTT. Translated: CASSLGGAGGDQPQHF.